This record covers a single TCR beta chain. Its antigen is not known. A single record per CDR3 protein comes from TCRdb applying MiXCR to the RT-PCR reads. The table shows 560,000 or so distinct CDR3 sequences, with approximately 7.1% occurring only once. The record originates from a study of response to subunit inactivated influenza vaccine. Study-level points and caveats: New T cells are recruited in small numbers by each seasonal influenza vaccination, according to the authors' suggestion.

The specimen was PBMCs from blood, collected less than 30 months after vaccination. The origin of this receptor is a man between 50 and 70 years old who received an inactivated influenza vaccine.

CDR3 coding DNA: TGTGCCAGCAGGGGAGCTGCCTACGAGCAGTACTTC. Amino acids: CASRGAAYEQYF. The chain recombines TRBV2 with TRBJ2-7; tentatively, D is TRBD2 (5 bases). The CDR3 is 12 residues long. V shed 6 bases and J shed 2 bases, with 8 bases lying between them. Germline V gives CDR1 SNHLY, CDR2 FYNNEI.